This T cell receptor (beta chain) was retrieved from a study of control samples from healthy donors and cancer patients (dated by TCRdb to 2018 to 2021). The germline V gene provides CDR1 SGHDT and CDR2 YYEEEE. The CDR3 spans 14 residues, from the cysteine through the phenylalanine. Only the CDR3 DNA is retained, 42 bases long and in frame from the first base. A distance of 22 bases separates the germline ends of V and J, which lose 10 bases and 6 bases respectively. Library preparation used the immunoSEQ multiplex PCR assay. TCRdb took this table from immuneACCESS and kept in-frame rearrangements with V and J called. Such tables lack part of the clones; where checked against another copy, unresolved V genes explain under half of the gap, and the rest is unexplained. The sample table contains some 120,000 clones; only one count was recorded for more than 70% of them. The ten largest clones represent 2.3% of the sample.

About this clone: Its antigen target is currently unknown. Within one base of it there is no much larger clone, and no base qualities were kept.

The sample was blood. The chain links TRBV5-6 with TRBJ1-2; perhaps TRBD1 is the D gene, with 5 bases matching. The receptor was derived from a woman aged 70 to 79 in good health. Read as DNA, the sequence is TGTGCCCCATGGAGGCAGGGTACGGTTGATGGCTACACCTTC. Translated, it reads CAPWRQGTVDGYTF.